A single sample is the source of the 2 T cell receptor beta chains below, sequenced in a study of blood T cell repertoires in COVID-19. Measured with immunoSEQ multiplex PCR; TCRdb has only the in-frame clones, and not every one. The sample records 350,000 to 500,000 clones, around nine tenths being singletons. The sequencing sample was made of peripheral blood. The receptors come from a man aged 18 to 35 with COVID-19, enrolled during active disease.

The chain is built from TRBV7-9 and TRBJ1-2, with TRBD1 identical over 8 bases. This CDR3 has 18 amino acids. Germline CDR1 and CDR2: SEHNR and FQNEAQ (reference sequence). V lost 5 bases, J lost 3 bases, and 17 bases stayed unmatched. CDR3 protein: CASSISVRGQYGDYGYTF. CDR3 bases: TGTGCCAGCAGCATTAGCGTCAGGGGGCAGTATGGAGACTATGGCTACACCTTC.

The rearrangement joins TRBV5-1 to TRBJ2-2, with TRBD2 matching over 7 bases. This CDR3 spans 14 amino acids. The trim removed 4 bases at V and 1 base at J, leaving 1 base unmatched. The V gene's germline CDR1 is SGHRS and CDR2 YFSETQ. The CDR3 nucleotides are TGCGCCAGCAGCCGGGGGGTGAACACCGGGGAGCTGTTTTTT. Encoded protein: CASSRGVNTGELFF.